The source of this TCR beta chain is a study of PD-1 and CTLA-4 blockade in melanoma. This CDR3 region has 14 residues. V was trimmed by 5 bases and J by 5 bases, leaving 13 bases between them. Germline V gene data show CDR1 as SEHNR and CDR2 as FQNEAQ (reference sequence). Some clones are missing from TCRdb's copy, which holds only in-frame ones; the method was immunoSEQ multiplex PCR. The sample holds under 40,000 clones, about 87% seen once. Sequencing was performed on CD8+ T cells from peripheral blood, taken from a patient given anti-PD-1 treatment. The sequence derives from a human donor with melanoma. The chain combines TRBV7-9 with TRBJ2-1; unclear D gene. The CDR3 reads CASSPQALNNEQFF. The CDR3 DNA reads TGTGCCAGCAGCCCCCAGGCCCTTAACAATGAGCAGTTCTTC.